These 3 T cell receptor beta chains came from one sample sequenced in a study of blood T cells in healthy people across ages. The authors ran a second PCR of about 6 to 11 cycles using a sample-barcoded 5' primer and a J-beta primer mix. TCRdb re-analysed the 5' RACE reads in MiXCR, keeping a single row per CDR3 protein. The sample records over a million distinct CDR3 sequences, approximately 39% being singletons. The sequenced material came from blood. These receptor sequences come from a woman aged 18-29 years in good health.

The rearrangement uses TRBV20-1 and TRBJ2-5, with 10 bases lining up with TRBD1. Per germline, CDR1 DFQATT and CDR2 SNEGSKA (reference sequence). The trim removed 0 bases at V and 5 bases at J, leaving 9 bases unmatched. This CDR3 is built from 16 residues. The CDR3 nucleotides are TGCAGTGCTAGAGATTCCGGGACAGGGGTTTTGGAGACCCAGTACTTC. It yields the protein CSARDSGTGVLETQYF.

Comment on this clonotype: A read error may produce the germline difference seen at one junction end. V is TRBV6-5 and J is TRBJ2-1, with no clear D. Germline assignment: CDR1 MNHEY and CDR2 SVGAGI. CDR3 length: 14 amino acids. CDR3 sequence reads: CASSDSYWGNEQFF. The CDR3 bases are TGTGCCAGCAGTGACTCCTATTGGGGCAATGAGCAGTTCTTC.

The chain uses TRBV5-6 and TRBJ1-2, with TRBD1 matching over 9 bases. Germline lookup yields CDR1 SGHDT and CDR2 YYEEEE. Unmatched junction bases numbered 10, after V lost 7 bases and J lost 6 bases. CDR3 size: 14 residues. CDR3 in DNA: TGTGCCAGCGGACCCGGGGACAGGGTTCATGGCTACACCTTC. It encodes CASGPGDRVHGYTF.